This TCR beta chain was identified in a study of CD8+CD57+ T cells in acquired aplastic anemia. Study-level points and caveats: Patients versus controls showed no significant CD8+ Simpson's diversity difference.

Patients chosen for sequencing had CD8+CD57+ cells that had expanded, as shown by flow cytometry. The patients, all of them, had severe acquired aplastic anemia. Genomic DNA served as template for TCR beta VDJ and CDR3 profiling. TCRdb re-analysed the reads in MiXCR, keeping a single row per CDR3 protein. Among around 170,000 distinct CDR3 sequences listed, less than 60% were seen once. The CDR3 loop spans 13 amino acids. CDR1 is SGHTA and CDR2 is FQGTGA in the germline V gene. Trimming took off 3 bases at V and 3 bases at J, with 6 bases between the two ends. In its sample, this clonotype was seen many times. Its cognate antigen is unknown.

The sequencing sample was made of sorted CD4+, CD8+, or CD8+CD57+ T cells (not recorded which) from PBMCs. The source is a human donor with aplastic anemia. The chain is built from TRBV7-3 and TRBJ1-5; D remains unclear. CDR3 sequence: CASSLTNNQPQHF. For the CDR3, the DNA is TGTGCCAGCAGCTTGACAAACAATCAGCCCCAGCATTTT.